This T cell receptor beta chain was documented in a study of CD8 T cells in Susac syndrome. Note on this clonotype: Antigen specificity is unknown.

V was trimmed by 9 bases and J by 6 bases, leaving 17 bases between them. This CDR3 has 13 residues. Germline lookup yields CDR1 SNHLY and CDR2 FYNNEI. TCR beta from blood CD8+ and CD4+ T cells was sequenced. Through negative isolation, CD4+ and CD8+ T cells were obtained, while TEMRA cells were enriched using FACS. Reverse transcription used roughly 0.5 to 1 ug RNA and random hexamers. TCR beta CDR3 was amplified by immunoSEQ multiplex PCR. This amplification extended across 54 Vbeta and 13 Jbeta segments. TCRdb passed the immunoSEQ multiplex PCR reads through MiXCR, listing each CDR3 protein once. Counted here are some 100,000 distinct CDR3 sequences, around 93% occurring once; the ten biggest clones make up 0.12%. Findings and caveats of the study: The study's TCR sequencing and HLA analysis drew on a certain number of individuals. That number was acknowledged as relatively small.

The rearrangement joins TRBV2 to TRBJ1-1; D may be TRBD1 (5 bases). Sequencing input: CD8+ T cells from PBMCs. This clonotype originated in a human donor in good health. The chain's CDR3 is CARKTEPRAEAFF. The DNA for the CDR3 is TGTGCCAGGAAGACAGAACCCAGGGCTGAAGCTTTCTTT.